Listed below are T cell receptor beta chains from one sample, sequenced in a study of control samples from healthy donors and cancer patients. This table comes from immunoSEQ multiplex PCR, and its TCRdb copy is limited to in-frame clones, with some not included. The sample lists around 70,000 clones, 83% seen once, with 15% to 19% in the top ten. What was sequenced was blood. The receptors were sampled from a man aged 55-75 years in good health. Each CDR3 is given with its conserved first and last residue. The order of the fields is clone size, J gene, D gene, V gene, CDR3 DNA, CDR3 protein. A D gene is named only where the DNA matches it firmly. The listing skips clone size in some rows; elsewhere it reads once, few, many or a size class.

NA,TRBJ2-3,TRBD2,TRBV10-3,TGTGCCATCAGAACCGGGACTACCATCCGATATAGCACAGATACGCAGTATTTT,CAIRTGTTIRYSTDTQYF
NA,TRBJ1-2,TRBD1,TRBV4-3,TGCGCCAGCAGCCAAGAAACCCAGGGGGGCGGCTACACCTTC,CASSQETQGGGYTF
NA,TRBJ2-3,NA,TRBV9,TGTGCCAGCAGCGTAGCTAGCGCCCCAGAGTATACGCAGTATTTT,CASSVASAPEYTQYF
NA,TRBJ1-5,NA,TRBV10-2,TGCGCCAGCAGAGAAAATAGCAATCAGCCCCAGCATTTT,CASRENSNQPQHF
NA,TRBJ2-3,TRBD2,TRBV5-1,TGCGCCAGCAACGGGGGGAGCACAGATACGCAGTATTTT,CASNGGSTDTQYF
NA,TRBJ2-2,TRBD1,TRBV24-1,TGTGCCACCAGTGATTCTACAGGGGGCCCGAACACCGGGGAGCTGTTTTTT,CATSDSTGGPNTGELFF
NA,TRBJ1-2,NA,TRBV27,TGTGCCAGCAGTTTGAAGTCGTCAGCCTATGGCTACACCTTC,CASSLKSSAYGYTF
NA,TRBJ2-3,TRBD1,TRBV29-1,TGCAGCGGACAGGGGGGTGGCACAGATACGCAGTATTTT,CSGQGGGTDTQYF
NA,TRBJ2-3,TRBD2,TRBV30,TGTGCCTGGAGGTTGACTAGCGGGATCACAGATACGCAGTATTTT,CAWRLTSGITDTQYF
NA,TRBJ1-1,NA,TRBV6-6,TGTGCCAGCAGTCGTGACCTCGGTGGACAGAACACTGAAGCTTTCTTT,CASSRDLGGQNTEAFF
NA,TRBJ2-5,NA,TRBV28,TGTGCCAGCAGTAGATCCGGGACTCCCGCCCGAGAGACCCAGTACTTC,CASSRSGTPARETQYF
NA,TRBJ2-7,TRBD2,TRBV3-1/TRBV3-2,TGTGCCAGCAGCCAACCGGGGGGACCCGCCTACGAGCAGTACTTC,CASSQPGGPAYEQYF
NA,TRBJ1-5,NA,TRBV9,TGTGCCAGCAGCGGGCCCGGGACCCCCGCGCCCCAGCATTTT,CASSGPGTPAPQHF
NA,TRBJ2-7,NA,TRBV7-2,TGTGCCAGCAGGGGTAGCGTCTACGAGCAGTACTTC,CASRGSVYEQYF
NA,TRBJ2-7,TRBD2,TRBV18,TGTGCCAGCTCACCCTCAGGACTAGCGGGGGTATACGAGCAGTACTTC,CASSPSGLAGVYEQYF
NA,TRBJ2-6,TRBD1,TRBV6-1,TGTGCCAGCAGTGAAGTGGGACAGGGATCCTCTGGGGCCAACGTCCTGACTTTC,CASSEVGQGSSGANVLTF
few,TRBJ2-7,NA,TRBV4-3,TGCGCCAGCAGCTATACCCACGGGTACGAGCAGTACTTC,CASSYTHGYEQYF
NA,TRBJ1-6,NA,TRBV27,TGTGCCAGCAGTTTATCGGCGACATCTTCACCCCTCCACTTT,CASSLSATSSPLHF
NA,TRBJ2-5,NA,TRBV28,TGTGCCAGCAGTGATACAGGGATCCAAGAGACCCAGTACTTC,CASSDTGIQETQYF
once,TRBJ2-3,TRBD1,TRBV3-1/TRBV3-2,TGTGCCAGCAGCCAAGATGGGGGACAGGGCCTAAGCACAGATACGCAGTATTTT,CASSQDGGQGLSTDTQYF
NA,TRBJ2-3,NA,TRBV6-6,TGTGCCAGCAAAACACAGATGAGGGGCACAGATACGCAGTATTTT,CASKTQMRGTDTQYF
NA,TRBJ1-4,NA,TRBV20-1,TGCAGTGCCGGGGGGTATGAAAAACTGTTTTTT,CSAGGYEKLFF
NA,TRBJ2-1,NA,TRBV7-9,TGTGCCAGCAGCCCAGTGTGGGGCCGAAACAATGAGCAGTTCTTC,CASSPVWGRNNEQFF
NA,TRBJ2-1,TRBD2,TRBV30,TGTGCTCGGGGGGGCTCCCTAGCGGGGGCCTACAATGAGCAGTTCTTC,CARGGSLAGAYNEQFF
few,TRBJ1-2,NA,TRBV4-2,TGTGCCAGCAGCCAAGAAACAGTAGCAGTAAAAGCTGGCTACACCTTC,CASSQETVAVKAGYTF
NA,TRBJ1-2,NA,TRBV19,TGTGCCAGTAGTGGAACAGGTTTCGTTGGCTACACCTTC,CASSGTGFVGYTF
many,TRBJ2-1,TRBD2,TRBV4-1,TGCGCCAGCAGCCCGGGACTAGCGGGAGCCAATGAGCAGTTCTTC,CASSPGLAGANEQFF
few,TRBJ1-5,NA,TRBV27,TGTGCCAGCAGTTTTGCGGAAAATCAGCCCCAGCATTTT,CASSFAENQPQHF
NA,TRBJ1-6,NA,TRBV7-8,TGTGCCAGCAGCACAAAAGCGTATCATCCAGGGGCCAATTCACCCCTCCACTTT,CASSTKAYHPGANSPLHF
NA,TRBJ2-7,TRBD1,TRBV12-3/TRBV12-4,TGTGCCAGCAGTCTAGGACAGGGGCAGTACTTC,CASSLGQGQYF
NA,TRBJ1-1,NA,TRBV15,TGTGCCACCAGCAGAGACCTGTCCAACACTGAAGCTTTCTTT,CATSRDLSNTEAFF
few,TRBJ1-1,NA,TRBV19,TGTGCCAGTAGTCTAAGGGACGCGGGGAAGATCTTT,CASSLRDAGKIF
once,TRBJ1-1,TRBD1,TRBV4-3,TGCGCCAGCAGCCAGGGGACAGCTGAAGCTTTCTTT,CASSQGTAEAFF
NA,TRBJ2-7,NA,TRBV7-9,TGTGCCAGCAGCTCCCAGATGAGCGAGCAGTACTTC,CASSSQMSEQYF
NA,TRBJ2-7,NA,TRBV11-2,TGTGCCAGCAGCTTAGTTCCAGGCGCCTACGAGCAGTACTTC,CASSLVPGAYEQYF
NA,TRBJ2-7,NA,TRBV29-1,TGCAGCGTCGAAGTTCTCACCGGGCTCACCTACGAGCAGTACTTC,CSVEVLTGLTYEQYF
NA,TRBJ2-2,TRBD2,TRBV19,TGTGCCAGTAGTATCGGGGCTAGCGGGATAATCGGGGAGCTGTTTTTT,CASSIGASGIIGELFF
NA,TRBJ2-5,NA,TRBV2,TGTGCCAGCAGTGAAGCGCAGTTTAGGGGGAAGGAGACCCAGTACTTC,CASSEAQFRGKETQYF
NA,TRBJ2-1,NA,TRBV7-3,TGTGCCAGCAGCTTATTTGACAGAAACAATGAGCAGTTCTTC,CASSLFDRNNEQFF
NA,TRBJ2-2,NA,TRBV5-1,TGCGCCAGCAGCTTGGGTTTCACCGGGGAGCTGTTTTTT,CASSLGFTGELFF
NA,TRBJ2-1,NA,TRBV4-3,TGCGCCAGCAGCCAAGATTACTTGGCGGGGACTGAGCAGTTCTTC,CASSQDYLAGTEQFF
NA,TRBJ1-1,TRBD1,TRBV27,TGTGCCAGCAGTTCCCGTCCCGGGACAGGTCCCACTGAAGCTTTCTTT,CASSSRPGTGPTEAFF
NA,TRBJ2-7,TRBD2,TRBV3-1/TRBV3-2,TGTGCCAGCAGCCAAGGACTAGCAACCGAGCAGTACTTC,CASSQGLATEQYF
NA,TRBJ1-3,TRBD1,TRBV30,TGTGCCTGGAGTGCCCCGGGACAGGGGGCTGGAAACACCATATATTTT,CAWSAPGQGAGNTIYF
NA,TRBJ2-1,TRBD2,TRBV6-2/TRBV6-3,TGTGCCAGCAGCATACTAGCGGGAGGGCCCAATGAGCAGTTCTTC,CASSILAGGPNEQFF